This T cell receptor (beta chain) emerged from a study of CD8+ T cells in alopecia areata (dated 2018 in TCRdb). About the full investigation: High-throughput TCRbeta sequencing was used to examine T cell clonal expansion in alopecia areata in both the C3H/HeJ mouse model and human patients. RNA was obtained with the PAXgene miRNA kit for fixed scalp, the miRNeasy kit for PBMCs, and the RNeasy kit for mouse skin. immunoSEQ multiplex PCR using 35 Vbeta forward primers and 13 Jbeta reverse primers was used to amplify TCRbeta CDR3 regions. On the human side, TCRbeta sequencing was run on scalp tissue and on sorted CD4+ and CD8+ peripheral blood T cells from healthy controls and from alopecia areata patients with either patchy or totalis/universalis disease. Clonality in the scalp was compared among normal scalp (n=4), patchy alopecia areata scalp (n=8), and alopecia totalis/universalis scalp (n=8). On the study overall, not on this receptor specifically: Higher clonality and more expanded CD8+ clones were observed in lesional scalp than in normal scalp, particularly in alopecia totalis/universalis, a finding suggestive of antigenic drive. Unlike mouse skin, where gammadelta T cells dominate, normal human skin contains resident alphabeta T cells that get sequenced too, which complicates analysis of the scalp TCR repertoire. Compared with mice, TCR sequences shared between patients were less clear, possibly partly because of HLA diversity across the patient population.

Only a few counts were recorded for this clone. Which antigen it targets is not known. No much larger clonotype is one base removed from it; base qualities were not supplied. Lesional scalp punch biopsies and peripheral blood were collected from alopecia areata patients. PBMCs were isolated by density centrifugation and stained for CD3, CD4 and CD8, after which CD4+ and CD8+ T cells were sorted on a FACSAria. Untreated alopecia areata patients were recruited as part of a multicenter biomarker study. For roughly five biomarker-study patients, blood CD8+ T cells were further sorted into NKG2D-low and NKG2D-high fractions. Spanning cysteine to phenylalanine, the CDR3 consists of 12 amino acids. Only the CDR3 part of the read is kept: 36 bases, read in frame from the first base. Reading the germline V gene (reference sequence) gives CDR1 SEHNR and CDR2 FQNEAQ. At the junction V is shortened by 5 bases and J by 4 bases, with 7 bases in between.

The protocol used for the library was the immunoSEQ multiplex PCR assay. To provide template for TCR sequencing, every sample had RNA extracted and reverse transcribed into cDNA. SuperScript III was used for first-strand cDNA synthesis, primed with a 2:1 mix of oligo-dT and random hexamers. A synthetic immune receptor repertoire was used to gauge amplification bias, and whatever bias remained was removed computationally. The study's processing was this. Raw reads were preprocessed to remove errors, and CDR3 was defined by IMGT conventions from the conserved cysteine to phenylalanine. Clonality was computed by normalizing Shannon entropy by log2 of the number of productive unique TCRs and subtracting the result from 1. Scalp TCRbeta sequences were cross-referenced with sorted blood CD4 and CD8 repertoires so that the CD4 or CD8 identity of scalp clones could be inferred. TCRdb stores this immuneACCESS table with in-frame sequences only. Part of the clones is absent; in the studies checked, under half of the shortfall reflects unresolved V genes, and no reason is known for the rest. V and J calls and clone size are those listed in that table; D and trimming were worked out from the DNA. This sample holds about 110,000 clones; approximately 61% were observed only once. 23% of the sample rests with the top ten.

Specimen: NKG2D-low CD8+ T cells sorted from blood. Reading the label with the study, this specimen's cell subset or site is: sorted CD8+ NKG2D-low blood T cells. The rearranged chain carries TRBV7-9 and TRBJ2-3; no D segment can be confidently identified. This receptor was identified in a human donor with alopecia areata. The DNA sequence is given as TGTGCCAGCAGCGCCCTCCCAGATACGCAGTATTTT. It is translated as CASSALPDTQYF. Reference TRBV7-9 and TRBJ2-3 genes cover what lies past the CDR3, so the full variable domain is DTGVSQNPRHKITKRGQNVTFRCDPISEHNRLYWYRQTLGQGPEFLTYFQNEAQLEKSRLLSDRFSAERPKGSFSTLEIQRTEQGDSAMYLCASSALPDTQYFGPGTRLTVL.